These 29 T cell receptor beta chains originate from one sample sequenced in a study of cytomegalovirus exposure and HLA in healthy donors. 13 Jbeta primers and 60 Vbeta primers were used for the PCR. Using immunoSEQ multiplex PCR, the repertoire was profiled, and TCRdb retains in-frame clones only, with some absent. This table has about 140,000 clones, 75% appearing once. Specimen: PBMCs. Source of these receptors: a man in his forties or fifties in good health and CMV-seronegative.

This clone was observed a few times. The chain is built from TRBV28 and TRBJ1-2; maybe TRBD1 (5 bases). Germline lookup yields CDR1 MDHEN and CDR2 SYDVKM. Trimming shortened V by 8 bases and J by 4 bases, and 14 bases separated the two germline ends. This CDR3 has 13 residues. DNA of the CDR3: TGTGCCAGCGGTGTGGGGGGAACCTATGGCTACACCTTC. Translating it yields CASGVGGTYGYTF.

The chain joins TRBV4-3 to TRBJ1-1, with D possibly matching TRBD1 (5 bases). The CDR3 is 17 amino acids. Trimming pared 0 bases from V and 3 bases from J, leaving 17 bases between. CDR1 is LGHNA and CDR2 is YSLEER in the germline V gene. Here the CDR3 DNA reads TGCGCCAGCAGCCAAGATCTTCGGGGGAGTGGAGACACTGAAGCTTTCTTT. It is translated as CASSQDLRGSGDTEAFF.

The chain has TRBV6-5 and TRBJ2-7; 7 positions match TRBD2. V lost 0 bases and J lost 2; bases outside the gene matches: 7. In germline, CDR1 is MNHEY, CDR2 SVGAGI. The CDR3 spans 16 residues. The DNA of the CDR3 is TGTGCCAGCAGTTACTCCGGGGGGTTTCGCCCCTACGAGCAGTACTTC. Encoded protein: CASSYSGGFRPYEQYF.

The CDR3 DNA is TGTGCCAGCAGCTTGGCAGGGGGACGATCCTACGAGCAGTACTTC. This encodes CASSLAGGRSYEQYF. The chain is built from TRBV5-6 and TRBJ2-7, with 7 bases matching TRBD1. Germline V gene lookup returns CDR1 SGHDT and CDR2 YYEEEE. V gave up 0 bases and J gave up 1 base; unmatched junction bases: 4. CDR3 length: 15 residues.

This rearrangement joins TRBV5-4 to TRBJ2-2, with 7 bases aligning to TRBD2. Trimming took 4 bases from V and 1 from J; bases not matched to a gene: 7. Germline V lookup: CDR1 SGHNT, CDR2 YYREEE (reference sequence). The CDR3 has 16 amino acids. This chain's CDR3 is CASSKGGQQNTGELFF. CDR3 bases: TGTGCCAGCAGCAAGGGAGGGCAGCAGAACACCGGGGAGCTGTTTTTT.

CDR3 region: CASSRDKYEQYF. The DNA for the CDR3 is TGTGCCAGCAGCCGGGACAAATACGAGCAGTACTTC. The chain combines TRBV7-2 with TRBJ2-7; D is perhaps TRBD1 (6 bases). The germline V gene has CDR1 SGHTA and CDR2 FQGNSA. V gave up 5 bases and J gave up 4 bases, with 9 bases separating them. The CDR3 has 12 residues.

This rearrangement joins TRBV14 to TRBJ2-1; tentatively, D is TRBD1 (5 bases). V lost 1 base and J lost 8, with 12 bases in between. The CDR3 is 14 residues long. Germline CDR1 reads SGHDN; CDR2 reads FVKESK. The CDR3 bases are TGTGCCAGCAGCCAAGTGGGGCAGTTAGATGAGCAGTTCTTC. Its protein product is CASSQVGQLDEQFF.

This clone occurred a few times. The genes are TRBV27 and TRBJ2-4; D possibly corresponds to TRBD1 (6 bases). Germline-derived CDR1 and CDR2 are MNHEY and SMNVEV (reference sequence). V lost 5 bases and J 8 bases, leaving 19 bases between the germline ends. This CDR3 is 15 amino acids long. The CDR3 loop reads CASSPTTGQGDIQYF. The DNA for the CDR3 is TGTGCCAGCAGTCCCACCACGGGACAAGGGGACATTCAGTACTTC.

This chain connects TRBV9 to TRBJ1-3; the D is unclear. The V gene lost 0 bases and the J gene lost 0 bases, with 7 bases spanning the gap. The CDR3 runs to 15 residues. CDR1 is SGDLS and CDR2 is YYNGEE in the germline V gene. The CDR3 coding sequence is TGTGCCAGCAGCGTAGGGCGACTCTCTGGAAACACCATATATTTT. Protein product: CASSVGRLSGNTIYF.

This chain links TRBV6-1 with TRBJ2-7, with D perhaps TRBD1 (5 bases). CDR1 is MNHNS and CDR2 is SASEGT in the germline V gene. V dropped 2 bases and J dropped 2 bases, with 13 bases sitting between them. The CDR3 extends over 15 amino acids. CDR3 in DNA: TGTGCCAGCAGTGAATCTACAGGTGGAGCCTACGAGCAGTACTTC. Translation: CASSESTGGAYEQYF.

The chain has TRBV12-5 and TRBJ1-2, with D tentatively TRBD1 (5 bases). The CDR3 runs to 13 residues. Between the trimmed V and J ends, which lost 7 bases and 0 bases, there was a span of 9 bases. Germline V gene lookup returns CDR1 LGHNT and CDR2 FRNRAP. Here the CDR3 DNA reads TGTGCTAGTGTTGCGGACACTAACTATGGCTACACCTTC. Translated: CASVADTNYGYTF.

The chain employs TRBV27 and TRBJ2-5; 14 bases align to TRBD2. V trimming: 6 bases; J trimming: 0 bases; junction bases outside the gene matches: 15. The CDR3 totals 20 residues. The germline CDR1 and CDR2 sequences are MNHEY and SMNVEV (reference sequence). The CDR3 region has the DNA TGTGCCAGCAGCTCCCCGACCGGGACTAGCGGGGGACTGTACCAAGAGACCCAGTACTTC. Protein product: CASSSPTGTSGGLYQETQYF.

The sample holds one count of this clone. The V call is TRBV30, the J call TRBJ2-7, with D possibly TRBD2 on 5 matching bases. The V gene lost 2 bases and the J gene lost 3 bases, with 17 bases spanning the gap. The CDR3 spans 15 residues. Germline V gives CDR1 GTSNPN, CDR2 SVGIG (reference sequence). The CDR3 DNA follows: TGTGCCTGGAGTCTGGAAGGCGGAGGTCGCTACGAGCAGTACTTC. Translation gives CAWSLEGGGRYEQYF.

The CDR3 region is CASSLAGVGTEAFF. CDR3 nucleotide sequence: TGCGCCAGCAGCTTGGCGGGGGTCGGCACTGAAGCTTTCTTT. The J gene is TRBJ1-1, the V gene TRBV5-1; D possibly corresponds to TRBD1 (5 bases). V was trimmed by 0 bases and J by 4 bases, leaving 10 bases between them. The CDR3 runs to 14 residues. The V gene's germline CDR1 is SGHRS and CDR2 YFSETQ.

The chain is built from TRBV29-1 and TRBJ2-1, with 7 nucleotides matching TRBD1. Germline trimming cut 7 bases from V and 0 bases from J; bases unmatched to any gene: 3. CDR1 and CDR2 (germline): SQVTM, ANQGSEA. This CDR3 region has 13 residues. DNA of the CDR3: TGCAGCGCGAGGGGGCCCTCCTACAATGAGCAGTTCTTC. Translation: CSARGPSYNEQFF.

The J gene is TRBJ1-3, the V gene TRBV7-3, with 7 bases that match TRBD1. Trimming removed 5 bases from V and 4 bases from J; junction bases left unmatched: 8. The V gene's germline CDR1 is SGHTA and CDR2 FQGTGA. The length of the CDR3 is 15 residues. CDR3 protein: CASSPTGALGNTIYF. The DNA for the CDR3 is TGTGCCAGCAGCCCAACAGGGGCGCTCGGAAACACCATATATTTT.

Notes on this clone: Additional DNA sequences in this sample encode the identical CDR3. The chain uses TRBV7-8 and TRBJ1-6; TRBD1 aligns across 10 bases. The CDR3 loop spans 16 amino acids. V was pared by 7 bases and J by 4 bases, with 7 bases of the junction left unmatched. Germline CDR1 and CDR2: SGHVS and FQNEAQ. Here the CDR3 DNA reads TGTGCCAGCACCACCGGGACAGGGGATTATAATTCACCCCTCCACTTT. Its translation: CASTTGTGDYNSPLHF.

The rearrangement joins TRBV7-3 to TRBJ2-7; perhaps TRBD2 as D (5 bases). The CDR3 is 12 residues long. The V gene lost 5 bases and the J gene lost 7 bases, with 12 bases spanning the gap. Germline V lookup: CDR1 SGHTA, CDR2 FQGTGA. This chain's CDR3 is CASSGARGEQYF. In DNA, the CDR3 is TGTGCCAGCAGCGGAGCCCGAGGGGAGCAGTACTTC.

The chain employs TRBV7-9 and TRBJ1-1; the D gene is possibly TRBD1 (6 bases). Trimming took 4 bases from V and 7 from J, leaving 28 bases between them. Germline V lookup: CDR1 SEHNR, CDR2 FQNEAQ (reference sequence). This CDR3 is built from 18 residues. The CDR3 is CASSSNRDPFPRVDEAFF. The CDR3 coding sequence is TGTGCCAGCAGCTCAAACAGGGATCCATTCCCGAGGGTCGATGAAGCTTTCTTT.

The chain uses TRBV9 and TRBJ2-1, with D hard to call. CDR3 length equals 15 residues. The germline gives CDR1 SGDLS, CDR2 YYNGEE. V gave up 0 bases and J gave up 2 bases, with 9 bases separating them. For the CDR3, the DNA is TGTGCCAGCAGCGTAGCTAGGAATACCTACAATGAGCAGTTCTTC. The encoded protein is CASSVARNTYNEQFF.

The CDR3 sequence is CASSPIRQGDQPQHF. In nucleotides, the CDR3 is TGTGCCAGCAGCCCGATCCGCCAGGGGGATCAGCCCCAGCATTTT. The gene calls are TRBV27 and TRBJ1-5; 7 bases are a match to TRBD1. Trimming took 6 bases from V and 5 from J; bases not matched to a gene: 10. This CDR3 contains 15 residues. From germline, CDR1 is MNHEY and CDR2 SMNVEV (reference sequence).

The chain joins TRBV7-3 to TRBJ2-5; TRBD2 matches at 8 bases. The junction had 2 bases not matched to a gene; V was cut back by 1 base and J by 1 base. The CDR3 runs to 15 residues. Germline CDR1 is SGHTA and CDR2 is FQGTGA. CDR3 region: CASSLISGVQETQYF. The CDR3 coding sequence is TGTGCCAGCAGCTTAATTAGCGGGGTCCAAGAGACCCAGTACTTC.

This clone was found a few times. The chain uses TRBV2 and TRBJ1-2, with a weak D call TRBD1 (5 bases). The CDR3 loop spans 14 amino acids. V shed 4 bases and J shed 8 bases, with 17 bases lying between them. Germline CDR1 and CDR2: SNHLY and FYNNEI. CDR3 loop: CASSGRGGEWGYTF. The DNA of the CDR3 is TGTGCCAGCAGTGGCCGTGGGGGGGAGTGGGGCTACACCTTC.

The rearrangement joins TRBV7-9 to TRBJ2-1; D might be TRBD1 (6 bases). The V end was cut by 3 bases, the J end by 0 bases, with 9 bases between. The length of the CDR3 is 15 residues. Germline V gene lookup returns CDR1 SEHNR and CDR2 FQNEAQ (reference sequence). CDR3 coding DNA: TGTGCCAGCAGCTTCAGGGGAGCCTCCTACAATGAGCAGTTCTTC. Its translation is CASSFRGASYNEQFF.

The chain uses TRBV15 and TRBJ2-5; TRBD1 aligns across 7 bases. Germline CDR1 and CDR2: LNHNV and YYDKDF (reference sequence). Germline trimming cut 4 bases from V and 5 bases from J; bases unmatched to any gene: 10. The CDR3 runs to 15 residues. The CDR3 bases are TGTGCCACCAGCATAAGACAGGGTTCGGGGGAGACCCAGTACTTC. It specifies CATSIRQGSGETQYF.

The rearrangement links TRBV7-9 to TRBJ1-1, with 8 positions matching TRBD1. The CDR3 length is 15 residues. Germline lookup yields CDR1 SEHNR and CDR2 FQNEAQ (reference sequence). V was clipped by 5 bases and J by 4 bases; unmatched bases: 9. The CDR3 DNA follows: TGTGCCAGCAGCGCTACAGGGGGGGAAGGCACTGAAGCTTTCTTT. Amino acid sequence: CASSATGGEGTEAFF.

The chain combines TRBV7-2 with TRBJ1-2; 8 positions match TRBD1. Per the germline V gene, CDR1 is SGHTA and CDR2 is FQGNSA. CDR3 length: 13 residues. After removal of 5 bases from V and 8 bases from J, the junction contained 7 bases not matched to a gene. The CDR3 coding sequence is TGTGCCAGCAGCCCCGGACAGGGTCGGGGCTACACCTTC. This gives the protein CASSPGQGRGYTF. Full variable domain (missing parts from reference TRBV7-2 and TRBJ1-2): GAGVSQSPSNKVTEKGKDVELRCDPISGHTALYWYRQSLGQGLEFLIYFQGNSAPDKSGLPSDRFSAERTGGSVSTLTIQRTQQEDSAVYLCASSPGQGRGYTFGSGTRLTVV.

This clone was picked up a small number of times. The chain links TRBV7-3 to TRBJ1-1, with 8 bases identical to TRBD1. The CDR3 runs 17 residues. With V trimmed by 4 bases and J by 7 bases, 17 bases remained unmatched. Germline CDR1 SGHTA, CDR2 FQGTGA. The CDR3 sequence is CASSSQGASDPYSEAFF. The CDR3 nucleotides read TGTGCCAGCAGCTCCCAGGGGGCTTCCGACCCTTATAGTGAAGCTTTCTTT.

This clone has only one observation. The rearrangement uses TRBV18 and TRBJ1-1; 8 nucleotides line up with TRBD1. V lost 1 base to trimming and J lost 5 bases; unmatched junction nucleotides: 6. The length of the CDR3 is 15 residues. Looked up from germline, CDR1 is KGHSH and CDR2 is LQKENI. DNA for the CDR3: TGTGCCAGCTCACCACGGCAACAGGGGGATACTGAAGCTTTCTTT. This sequence encodes CASSPRQQGDTEAFF.